The 5 T cell receptor beta chains given below trace back to one sample, sequenced in a study of a mutant IDH1 vaccine in newly diagnosed glioma. The data were produced by immunoSEQ multiplex PCR, yet TCRdb's version contains in-frame clones alone and is incomplete. The profile shows tens of thousands of clones, 81% of them singletons. Antigens of these TCRs are unknown. Time point given: week 47, end of study. In the vaccine, a single dose held 300 ug of the mutant IDH1 20-mer peptide, along with topical imiquimod. The sample here was PBMCs, taken from a glioma patient whose treatment included an IDH1 peptide vaccine. All receptors come from a man aged 40-50 years with glioma.

The chain links TRBV12-5 to TRBJ1-6; TRBD1 agrees at 10 bases. The germline CDR1 and CDR2 sequences are LGHNT and FRNRAP. The ends lost 0 bases at V and 9 bases at J; junction bases unmatched: 11. CDR3 size: 18 residues. CDR3 nucleotides: TGTGCTAGTGGTTTGGTACTGGGGACAGGGGTTCTTTTTTCACCCCTCCACTTT. It encodes CASGLVLGTGVLFSPLHF. Variable domain in full (rest from reference TRBV12-5 and TRBJ1-6): DARVTQTPRHKVTEMGQEVTMRCQPILGHNTVFWYRQTMMQGLELLAYFRNRAPLDDSGMPKDRFSAEMPDATLATLKIQPSEPRDSAVYFCASGLVLGTGVLFSPLHFGNGTRLTVT.

CDR3 sequence (DNA): TGTGCCAGCAGTCTCTTCGGTACCGGGGAGCTGTTTTTT. Protein product: CASSLFGTGELFF. The chain recombines TRBV5-6 with TRBJ2-2; D gene uncertain. CDR1 and CDR2 from the germline V gene are SGHDT and YYEEEE. The CDR3 covers 13 residues. Trimming left V 5 bases short and J 5 bases short, with 10 bases between.

The J gene is TRBJ2-3, the V gene TRBV11-3; 7 positions agree with TRBD1. Germline CDR1 SGHNT, CDR2 YENEEA. Trimming took 5 bases from V and 0 from J; bases not matched to a gene: 2. The CDR3 consists of 14 residues. The CDR3 spells CASSRQGSTDTQYF. The CDR3 region has the DNA TGTGCCAGCAGCCGACAGGGAAGCACAGATACGCAGTATTTT.

The rearrangement uses TRBV9 and TRBJ2-7; TRBD1 aligns across 9 bases. Germline loops: CDR1 SGDLS, CDR2 YYNGEE. V lost 3 bases and J lost 7; bases outside the gene matches: 11. There are 15 residues in the CDR3. This CDR3 reads CASSGTGTGRGEQYF. In DNA, the CDR3 is TGTGCCAGCAGCGGGACCGGGACAGGGAGAGGGGAGCAGTACTTC.

CDR3 sequence: CASSSTGTGIETQYF. The CDR3 nucleotides are TGTGCCAGCAGTTCCACCGGGACAGGGATAGAGACCCAGTACTTC. This sequence joins TRBV2 and TRBJ2-5; 9 bases align to TRBD1. Germline V CDR1 and CDR2: SNHLY, FYNNEI. The V segment lost 5 bases and the J segment 4 bases; nucleotides outside the gene matches: 8. The CDR3 contains 15 residues. Variable domain in full (rest from reference TRBV2 and TRBJ2-5): EPEVTQTPSHQVTQMGQEVILRCVPISNHLYFYWYRQILGQKVEFLVSFYNNEISEKSEIFDDQFSVERPDGSNFTLKIRSTKLEDSAMYFCASSSTGTGIETQYFGPGTRLLVL.